The clone carrying this T cell receptor (beta chain) was seen ten or more times. Its antigen is as yet unknown. Germline-derived CDR1 and CDR2 are SNHLY and FYNNEI. The CDR3 is 14 amino acids. V lost 7 bases, J lost 0 bases, and 12 bases lay in between. The sample's time point: persistent/refractory GD, antithyroid drugs over 5 years with positive TRAb. Extracted RNA from PBMCs served as the source of the TCR library. The data derive from a study of regulatory T cells in long-lasting Graves disease. Whole-study findings and limits: It was in persistent disease that TRBV28, TRBJ1-2 and TRBJ2-5 were favored.

To make TCR beta libraries, researchers used iRepertoire HTBI primers and Arm-PCR of CDR3 regions. Original processing methods: Identification yielded around 64 TRBV and around 15 TRBJ segments across samples. TCRdb ran MiXCR on the multiplex PCR reads and lists one entry per CDR3 protein. What appears here as the V and J calls and clone size reflects TCRdb's work, not the paper's. The sample includes a few hundred thousand distinct CDR3 sequences, 20% to 30% seen only once; the top ten take approximately 26%. The chain is built from TRBV2 and TRBJ2-5; no reliable D call. The sample in question was peripheral blood mononuclear cells (PBMCs), obtained when the disease was refractory, from a patient treated with antithyroid drugs. The receptor's source is a female donor with Graves disease. CDR3 residues: CASIGGVYQETQYF. CDR3 DNA: TGTGCCAGCATTGGCGGTGTGTACCAAGAGACCCAGTACTTC.